Listed here is a single TCR beta chain. The source of the sample is a study of blood T cell repertoires in COVID-19. Overall study context: Sites across the United States, Italy and Spain contributed samples from acute and convalescent COVID-19. In each case, the material was cDNA or gDNA derived from T cells, B-cell-depleted T cells, or PBMCs.

The assay was immunoSEQ multiplex PCR, and TCRdb's table has in-frame clones only and misses some. This sample yields fewer than 250,000 clones, of which roughly nine tenths are seen a single time; over 1.5% belongs to the top ten. Germline-derived CDR1 and CDR2 are MNHEY and SVGAGI. CDR3 length: 15 amino acids. Trimming cost V 4 bases and J 7 bases; bases outside gene matches: 5. This receptor was identified in a man in his 70s with acute or convalescent COVID-19. The genes are TRBV6-5 and TRBJ2-1; 12 bases agree with TRBD1. Sequenced: peripheral blood. The CDR3 DNA reads TGTGCCAGCAGTTGGGACAGGGGGCGCACGAATGAGCAGTTCTTC. Encoded protein: CASSWDRGRTNEQFF.